The sequence of this T cell receptor beta chain was determined in a study of regulatory T cells in long-lasting Graves disease. The time point: newly diagnosed GD, antithyroid drugs for less than 3 months. Scientists built the TCR library using RNA that was extracted from PBMCs. The CDR3 length is 16 residues. Germline assignment: CDR1 SGHTA and CDR2 FQGNSA. The V gene lost 1 base and the J gene lost 5 bases, with 14 bases spanning the gap. To make TCR beta libraries, researchers used iRepertoire HTBI primers and Arm-PCR of CDR3 regions. Via MiXCR, TCRdb re-called the multiplex PCR reads, giving one row per CDR3 protein. The table includes about 530,000 distinct CDR3 sequences, 15% to 20% detected once. The same sample was also studied in work on T cells in Graves' hyperthyroidism and ophthalmopathy. From that second work: First-round RT-PCR with HTBI primers amplified the TCR CDR3 region. The majority of expanded thyroid clonotypes above 0.001 also appeared in blood.

The sequence derives from a woman aged 35 to 60 with Graves disease. This material consisted of peripheral blood mononuclear cells (PBMCs), taken at new diagnosis, from a patient treated with antithyroid drugs. V usage is TRBV7-2 and J usage is TRBJ2-2; D may be TRBD1 (6 bases). CDR3 in DNA: TGTGCCAGCAGCTTAGTTATACGGACAGCTACCGGGGAGCTGTTTTTT. Translating it yields CASSLVIRTATGELFF. Supplemented by reference TRBV7-2 and TRBJ2-2, the full variable domain reads GAGVSQSPSNKVTEKGKDVELRCDPISGHTALYWYRQSLGQGLEFLIYFQGNSAPDKSGLPSDRFSAERTGGSVSTLTIQRTQQEDSAVYLCASSLVIRTATGELFFGEGSRLTVL.